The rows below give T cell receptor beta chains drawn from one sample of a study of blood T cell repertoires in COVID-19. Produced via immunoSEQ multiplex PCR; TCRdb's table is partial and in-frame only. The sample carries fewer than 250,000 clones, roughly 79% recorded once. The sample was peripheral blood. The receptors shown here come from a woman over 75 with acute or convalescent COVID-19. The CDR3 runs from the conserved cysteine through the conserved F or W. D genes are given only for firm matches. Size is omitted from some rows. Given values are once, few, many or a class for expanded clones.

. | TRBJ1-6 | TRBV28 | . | TGTGCCAGCGGGCCTCGAGTGGAACCCCTCCACTTT | CASGPRVEPLHF
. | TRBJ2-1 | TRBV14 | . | TGTGCCAGCAGCCAAGATAGGGGAAGGCAGTTCTTC | CASSQDRGRQFF
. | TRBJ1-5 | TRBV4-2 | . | TGTGCCAGCAGCCAAGATTCTAACAGGGATTTCCCTGTGCCCCAGCATTTT | CASSQDSNRDFPVPQHF
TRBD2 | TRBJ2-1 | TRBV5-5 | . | TGTGCCAGCAGCTCGGCGGGGCGGGAGTACAATGAGCAGTTCTTC | CASSSAGREYNEQFF
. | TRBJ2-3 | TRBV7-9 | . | TGTGCCAGCAGTTCCAGGACTTCGCCGGATACGCAGTATTTT | CASSSRTSPDTQYF
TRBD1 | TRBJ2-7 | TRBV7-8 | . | TGTGCCAGCAGCCCAGGGACAGGGTGTAACTTC | CASSPGTGCNF
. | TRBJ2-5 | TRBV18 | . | TGTGCCAGCTCAGTCTCCCAAGAGACCCAGTACTTC | CASSVSQETQYF
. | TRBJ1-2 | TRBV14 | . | TGTGCCAGCAGCCAAGATCGACGACTTTTAAAGAAGGACTATGGCTACACCTTC | CASSQDRRLLKKDYGYTF
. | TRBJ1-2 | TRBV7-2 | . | TGTGCCAGCAGCTTAGGGCAAGGGAGTAACTATGGCTACACCTTC | CASSLGQGSNYGYTF
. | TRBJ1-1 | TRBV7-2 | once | TGTGCCAGCAGCTTAGACTCGACAGCGAACACTGAAGCTTTCTTT | CASSLDSTANTEAFF
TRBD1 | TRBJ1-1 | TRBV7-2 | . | TGTGCCAGCAGCTATGACAGGGGCCGCCACACTGAAGCTTTCTTT | CASSYDRGRHTEAFF
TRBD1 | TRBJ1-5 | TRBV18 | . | TGTGCCAGCTCCCCGCCCGGGACAGGGAGTCAGCCCCAGCATTTT | CASSPPGTGSQPQHF
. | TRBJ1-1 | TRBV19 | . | TGTGCCAGTAGATGGGGGGTACGGGACACTGAAGCTTTCTTT | CASRWGVRDTEAFF
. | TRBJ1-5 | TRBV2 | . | TGTGCCAGCAGTGAAGCGCTTCACAGCTTCCCCAATCAGCCCCAGCATTTT | CASSEALHSFPNQPQHF
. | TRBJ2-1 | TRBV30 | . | TGTGCCATACAGGTGGGTTCACGCAATGAGCAGTTCTTC | CAIQVGSRNEQFF
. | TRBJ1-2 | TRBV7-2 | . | TGTGCCAGCAGTCCCGACATGACCTATGGCTACACCTTC | CASSPDMTYGYTF
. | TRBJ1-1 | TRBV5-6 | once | TGTGCCAGCAGCTTCGGCGGCGTGAAGGCTTTCTTT | CASSFGGVKAFF
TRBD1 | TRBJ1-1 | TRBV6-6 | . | TGTGCCAGCAGTCAGCCGGGACAGGGAAGTGCAGGCACTGAAGCTTTCTTT | CASSQPGQGSAGTEAFF
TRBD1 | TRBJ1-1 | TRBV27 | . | TGTGCCAGCAGGCACAGGGGAACGAACACTGAAGCTTTCTTT | CASRHRGTNTEAFF
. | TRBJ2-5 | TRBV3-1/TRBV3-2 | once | TGTGCCAGCAGCCATCGAGGGGAGACCCAGTACTTC | CASSHRGETQYF
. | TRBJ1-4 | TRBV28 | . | TGTGCCAGCGCCAGTGGTTCGGAAAAACTGTTTTTT | CASASGSEKLFF
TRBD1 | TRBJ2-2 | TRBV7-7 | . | TGTGCTAGCAGCTCACAGGGGCCCGGGGAGCTGTTTTTT | CASSSQGPGELFF
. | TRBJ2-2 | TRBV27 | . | TGTGCCAGCAGTTTATTGGGGGGAACCGGGGAGCTGTTTTTT | CASSLLGGTGELFF
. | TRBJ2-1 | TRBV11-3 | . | TGTGCCAGCAGCCTTGCCCGGGGGTGGAACAATGAGCAGTTCTTC | CASSLARGWNNEQFF
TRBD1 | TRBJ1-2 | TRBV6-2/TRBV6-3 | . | TGTGCCAGCAGTTACCCGACAGGGGATGACTATGGCTACACCTTC | CASSYPTGDDYGYTF
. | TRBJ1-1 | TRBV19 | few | TGTGCCAGTAGTTTCACATTGAACACTGAAGCTTTCTTT | CASSFTLNTEAFF